This paragraph covers one T cell receptor (beta chain) sequence. Its antigen is still unknown. The data were taken from a study of cytomegalovirus exposure and HLA in healthy donors. This CDR3 has 14 residues. The V end lost 6 bases, the J end lost 0 bases, and 8 bases lay between the germline ends. Germline-derived CDR1 and CDR2 are ENHRY and SYGVKD. Study-level results: It was about 150 TCR beta chains that were listed as cytomegalovirus-associated. In a later analysis, V- and J-gene trimming of beta chains associated with a DCLRE1C missense variant, replicated independently. Three CMV-associated chains were confirmed in vitro to be specific for CMV antigens.

PCR involved 60 Vbeta and 13 Jbeta primers. Profiled with immunoSEQ multiplex PCR; TCRdb holds only in-frame clones, not every one. The sample contains around 69,000 clones, around 70% of which appear only once. V gene TRBV10-3 combines with J gene TRBJ2-2; D is perhaps TRBD1 (6 bases). The sample taken for sequencing was PBMCs. The clonotype originates from a woman aged 45-65 years in good health and CMV-seropositive. The CDR3 coding sequence is TGTGCCATCAGGGGGGCCGCGAACACCGGGGAGCTGTTTTTT. Amino acid sequence: CAIRGAANTGELFF.